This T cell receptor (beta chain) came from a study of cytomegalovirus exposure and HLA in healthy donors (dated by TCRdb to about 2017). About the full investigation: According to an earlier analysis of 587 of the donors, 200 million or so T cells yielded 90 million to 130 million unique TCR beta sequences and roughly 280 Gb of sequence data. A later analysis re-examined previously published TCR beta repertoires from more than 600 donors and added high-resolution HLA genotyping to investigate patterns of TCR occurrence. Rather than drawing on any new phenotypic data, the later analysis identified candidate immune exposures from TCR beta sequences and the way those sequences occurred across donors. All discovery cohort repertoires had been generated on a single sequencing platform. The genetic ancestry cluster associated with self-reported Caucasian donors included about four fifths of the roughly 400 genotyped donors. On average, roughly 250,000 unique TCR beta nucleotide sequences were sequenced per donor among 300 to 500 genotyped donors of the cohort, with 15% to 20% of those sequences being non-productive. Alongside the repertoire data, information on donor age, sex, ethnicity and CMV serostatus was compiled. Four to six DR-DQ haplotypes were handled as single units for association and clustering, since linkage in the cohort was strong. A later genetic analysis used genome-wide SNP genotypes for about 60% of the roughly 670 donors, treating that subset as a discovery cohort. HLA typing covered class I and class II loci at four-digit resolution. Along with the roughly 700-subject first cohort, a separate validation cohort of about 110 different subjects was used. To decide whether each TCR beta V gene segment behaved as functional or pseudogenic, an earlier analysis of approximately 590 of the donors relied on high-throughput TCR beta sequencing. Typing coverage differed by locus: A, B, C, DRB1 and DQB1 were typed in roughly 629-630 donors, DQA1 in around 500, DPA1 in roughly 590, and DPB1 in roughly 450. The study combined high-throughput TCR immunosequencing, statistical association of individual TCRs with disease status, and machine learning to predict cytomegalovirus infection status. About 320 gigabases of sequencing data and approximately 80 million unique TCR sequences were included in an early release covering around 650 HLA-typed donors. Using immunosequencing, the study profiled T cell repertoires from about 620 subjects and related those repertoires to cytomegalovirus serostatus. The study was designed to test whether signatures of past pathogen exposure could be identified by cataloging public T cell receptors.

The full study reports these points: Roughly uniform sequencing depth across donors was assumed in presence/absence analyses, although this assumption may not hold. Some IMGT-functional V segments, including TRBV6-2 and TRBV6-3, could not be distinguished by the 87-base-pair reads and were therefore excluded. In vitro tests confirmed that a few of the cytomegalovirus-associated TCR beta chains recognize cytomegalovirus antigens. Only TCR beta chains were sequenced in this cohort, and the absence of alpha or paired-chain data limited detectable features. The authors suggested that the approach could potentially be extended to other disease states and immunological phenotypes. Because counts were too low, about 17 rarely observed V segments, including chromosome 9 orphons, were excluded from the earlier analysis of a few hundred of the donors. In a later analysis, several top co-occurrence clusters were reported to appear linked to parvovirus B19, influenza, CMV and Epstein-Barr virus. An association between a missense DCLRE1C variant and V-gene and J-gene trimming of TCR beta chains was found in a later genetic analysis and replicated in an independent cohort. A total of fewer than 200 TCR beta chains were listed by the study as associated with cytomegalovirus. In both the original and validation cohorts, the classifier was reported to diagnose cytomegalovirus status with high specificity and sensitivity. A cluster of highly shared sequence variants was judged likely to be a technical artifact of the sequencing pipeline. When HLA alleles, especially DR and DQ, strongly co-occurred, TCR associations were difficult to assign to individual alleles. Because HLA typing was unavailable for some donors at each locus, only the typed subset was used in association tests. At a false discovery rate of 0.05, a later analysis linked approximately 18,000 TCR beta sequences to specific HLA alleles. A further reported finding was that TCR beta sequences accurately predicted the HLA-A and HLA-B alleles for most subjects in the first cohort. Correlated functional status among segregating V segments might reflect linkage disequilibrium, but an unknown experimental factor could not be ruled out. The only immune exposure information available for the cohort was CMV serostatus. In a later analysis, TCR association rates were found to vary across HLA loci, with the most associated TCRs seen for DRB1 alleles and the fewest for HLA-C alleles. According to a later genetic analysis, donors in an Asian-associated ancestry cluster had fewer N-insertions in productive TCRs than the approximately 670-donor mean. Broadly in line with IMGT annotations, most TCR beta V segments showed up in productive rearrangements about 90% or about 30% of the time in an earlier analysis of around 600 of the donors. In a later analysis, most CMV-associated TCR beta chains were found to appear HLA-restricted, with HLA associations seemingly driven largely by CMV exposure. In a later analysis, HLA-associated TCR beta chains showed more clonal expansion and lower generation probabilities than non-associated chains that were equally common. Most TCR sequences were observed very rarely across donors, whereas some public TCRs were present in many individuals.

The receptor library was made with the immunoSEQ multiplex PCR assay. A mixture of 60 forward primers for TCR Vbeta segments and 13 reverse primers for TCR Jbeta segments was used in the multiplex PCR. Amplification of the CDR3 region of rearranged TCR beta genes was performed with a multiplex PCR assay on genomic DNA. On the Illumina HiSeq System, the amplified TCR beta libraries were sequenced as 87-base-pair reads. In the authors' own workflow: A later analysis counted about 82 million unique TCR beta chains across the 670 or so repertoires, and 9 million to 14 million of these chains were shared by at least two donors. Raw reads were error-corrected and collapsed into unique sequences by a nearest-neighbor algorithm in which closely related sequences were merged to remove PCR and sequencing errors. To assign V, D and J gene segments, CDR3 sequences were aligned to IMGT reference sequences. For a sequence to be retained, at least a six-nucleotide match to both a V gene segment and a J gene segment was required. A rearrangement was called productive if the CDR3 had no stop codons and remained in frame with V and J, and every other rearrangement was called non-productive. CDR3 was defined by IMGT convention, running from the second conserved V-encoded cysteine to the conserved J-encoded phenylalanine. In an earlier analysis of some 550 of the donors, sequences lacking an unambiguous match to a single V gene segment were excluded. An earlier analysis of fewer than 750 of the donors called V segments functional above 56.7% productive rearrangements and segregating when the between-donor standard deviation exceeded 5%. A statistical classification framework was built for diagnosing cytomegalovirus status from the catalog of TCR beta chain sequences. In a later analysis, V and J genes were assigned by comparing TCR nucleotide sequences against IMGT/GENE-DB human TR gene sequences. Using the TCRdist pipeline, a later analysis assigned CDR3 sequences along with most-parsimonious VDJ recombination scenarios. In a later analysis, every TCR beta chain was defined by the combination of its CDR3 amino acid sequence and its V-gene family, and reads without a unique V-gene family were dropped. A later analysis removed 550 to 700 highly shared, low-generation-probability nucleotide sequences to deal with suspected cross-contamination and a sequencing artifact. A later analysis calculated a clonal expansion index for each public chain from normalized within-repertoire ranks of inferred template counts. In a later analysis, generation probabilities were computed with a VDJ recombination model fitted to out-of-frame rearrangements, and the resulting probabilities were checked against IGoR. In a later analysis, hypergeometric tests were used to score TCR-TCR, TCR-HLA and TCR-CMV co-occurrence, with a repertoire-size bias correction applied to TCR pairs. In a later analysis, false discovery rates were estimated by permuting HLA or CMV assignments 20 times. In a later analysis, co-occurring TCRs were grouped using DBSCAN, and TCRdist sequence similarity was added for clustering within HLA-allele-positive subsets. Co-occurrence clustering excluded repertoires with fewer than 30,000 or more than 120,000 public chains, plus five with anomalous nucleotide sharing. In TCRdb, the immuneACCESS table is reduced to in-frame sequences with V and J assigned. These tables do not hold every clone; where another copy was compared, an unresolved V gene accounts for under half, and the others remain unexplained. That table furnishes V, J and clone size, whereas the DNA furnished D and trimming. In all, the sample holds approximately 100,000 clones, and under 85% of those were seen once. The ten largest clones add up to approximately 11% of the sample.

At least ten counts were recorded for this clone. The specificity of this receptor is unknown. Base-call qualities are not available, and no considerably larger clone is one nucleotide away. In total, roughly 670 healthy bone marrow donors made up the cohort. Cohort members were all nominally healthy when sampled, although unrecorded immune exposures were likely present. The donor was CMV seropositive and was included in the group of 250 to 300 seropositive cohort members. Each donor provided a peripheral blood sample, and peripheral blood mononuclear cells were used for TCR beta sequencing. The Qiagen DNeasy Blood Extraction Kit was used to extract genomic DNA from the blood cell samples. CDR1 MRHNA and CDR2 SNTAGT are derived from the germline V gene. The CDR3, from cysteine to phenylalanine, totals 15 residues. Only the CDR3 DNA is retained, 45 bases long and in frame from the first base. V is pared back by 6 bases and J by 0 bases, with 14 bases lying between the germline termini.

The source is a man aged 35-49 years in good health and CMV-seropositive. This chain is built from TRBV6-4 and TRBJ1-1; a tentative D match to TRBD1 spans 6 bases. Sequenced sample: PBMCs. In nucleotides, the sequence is TGTGCCAGCAGGCGTCACAGGGCCATGAACACTGAAGCTTTCTTT. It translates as CASRRHRAMNTEAFF.